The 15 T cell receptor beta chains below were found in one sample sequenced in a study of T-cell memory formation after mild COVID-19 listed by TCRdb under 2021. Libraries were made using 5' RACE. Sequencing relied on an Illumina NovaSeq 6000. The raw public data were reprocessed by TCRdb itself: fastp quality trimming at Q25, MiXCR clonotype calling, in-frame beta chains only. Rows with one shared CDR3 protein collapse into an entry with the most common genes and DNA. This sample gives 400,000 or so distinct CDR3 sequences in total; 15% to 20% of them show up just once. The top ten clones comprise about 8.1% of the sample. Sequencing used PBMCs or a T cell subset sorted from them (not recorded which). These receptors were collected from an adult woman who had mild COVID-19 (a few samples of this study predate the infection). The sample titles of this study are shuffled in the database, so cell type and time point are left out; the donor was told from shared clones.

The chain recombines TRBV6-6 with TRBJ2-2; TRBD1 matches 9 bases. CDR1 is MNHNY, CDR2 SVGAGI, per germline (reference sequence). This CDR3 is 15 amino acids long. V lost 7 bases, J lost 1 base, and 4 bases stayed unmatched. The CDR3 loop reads CASNPGQGNTGELFF. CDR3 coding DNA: TGTGCCAGCAACCCGGGACAGGGGAACACCGGGGAGCTGTTTTTT.

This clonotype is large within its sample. CDR3 protein: CASSETAEGDYGYTF. The CDR3 DNA follows: TGTGCCAGCAGTGAAACTGCAGAAGGGGACTATGGCTACACCTTC. The genes are TRBV25-1 and TRBJ1-2; maybe TRBD1 (5 bases). Germline V gives CDR1 MGHDK, CDR2 SYGVNS. The V end lost 2 bases, the J end lost 3 bases, and 13 bases lay between the germline ends. The CDR3 is made up of 15 amino acids.

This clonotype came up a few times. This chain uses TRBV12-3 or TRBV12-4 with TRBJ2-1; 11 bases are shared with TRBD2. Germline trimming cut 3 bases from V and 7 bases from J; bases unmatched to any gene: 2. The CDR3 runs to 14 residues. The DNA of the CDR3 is TGTGCCAGCAGTTTTAGCGGGGGGGCAAATGAGCAGTTCTTC. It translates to CASSFSGGANEQFF.

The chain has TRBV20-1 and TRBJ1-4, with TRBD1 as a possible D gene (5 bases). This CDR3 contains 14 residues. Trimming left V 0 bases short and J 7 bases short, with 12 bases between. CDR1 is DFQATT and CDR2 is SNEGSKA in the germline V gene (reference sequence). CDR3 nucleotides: TGCAGTGCTAGAGATTGGCAGGGAGGTGAAAAACTGTTTTTT. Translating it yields CSARDWQGGEKLFF.

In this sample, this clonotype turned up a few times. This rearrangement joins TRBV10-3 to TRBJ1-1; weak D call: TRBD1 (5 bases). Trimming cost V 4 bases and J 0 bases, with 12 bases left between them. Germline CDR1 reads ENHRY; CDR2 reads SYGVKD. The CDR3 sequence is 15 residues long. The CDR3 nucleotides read TGTGCCATCAGTGGAGGGGTAAGGATGAACACTGAAGCTTTCTTT. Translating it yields CAISGGVRMNTEAFF.

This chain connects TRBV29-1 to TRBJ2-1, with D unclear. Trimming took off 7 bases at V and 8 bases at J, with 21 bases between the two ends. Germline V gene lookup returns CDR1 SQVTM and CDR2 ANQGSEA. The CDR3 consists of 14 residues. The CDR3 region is CSAPGLSYGDEQFF. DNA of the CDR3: TGCAGCGCACCCGGGCTCAGCTACGGCGATGAGCAGTTCTTC.

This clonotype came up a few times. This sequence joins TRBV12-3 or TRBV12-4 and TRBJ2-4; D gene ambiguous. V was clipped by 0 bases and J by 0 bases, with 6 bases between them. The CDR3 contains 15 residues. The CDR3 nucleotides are TGTGCCAGCAGTTTAGCGCGATTAGCCAAAAACATTCAGTACTTC. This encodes CASSLARLAKNIQYF.

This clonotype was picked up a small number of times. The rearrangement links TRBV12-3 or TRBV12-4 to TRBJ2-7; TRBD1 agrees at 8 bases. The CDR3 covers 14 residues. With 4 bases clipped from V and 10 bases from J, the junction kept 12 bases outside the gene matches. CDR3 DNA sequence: TGTGCCAGCAGTTCTACAGGGGGTAGTACGAAACAGTACTTC. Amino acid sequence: CASSSTGGSTKQYF.

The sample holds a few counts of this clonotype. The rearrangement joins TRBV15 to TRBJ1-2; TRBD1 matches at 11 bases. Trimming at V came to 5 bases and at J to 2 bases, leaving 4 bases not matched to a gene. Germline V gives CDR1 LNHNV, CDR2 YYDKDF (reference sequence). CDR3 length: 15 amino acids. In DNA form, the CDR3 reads TGTGCCACCAGCCCCCGGACAGGGGGCAACTATGGCTACACCTTC. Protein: CATSPRTGGNYGYTF.

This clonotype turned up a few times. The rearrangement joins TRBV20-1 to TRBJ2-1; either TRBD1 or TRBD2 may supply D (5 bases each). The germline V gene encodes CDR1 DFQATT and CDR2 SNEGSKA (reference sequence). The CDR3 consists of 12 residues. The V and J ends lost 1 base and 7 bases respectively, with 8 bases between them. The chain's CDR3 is CSARVGGNEQFF. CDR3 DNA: TGCAGTGCTAGAGTTGGGGGAAATGAGCAGTTCTTC.

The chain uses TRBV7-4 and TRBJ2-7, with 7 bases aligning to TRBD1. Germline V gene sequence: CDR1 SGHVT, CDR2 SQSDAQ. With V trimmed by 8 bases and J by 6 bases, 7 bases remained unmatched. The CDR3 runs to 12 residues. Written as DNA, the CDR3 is TGTGCCAGCTCCCAAGGGACAGCCGAGCAGTACTTC. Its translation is CASSQGTAEQYF.

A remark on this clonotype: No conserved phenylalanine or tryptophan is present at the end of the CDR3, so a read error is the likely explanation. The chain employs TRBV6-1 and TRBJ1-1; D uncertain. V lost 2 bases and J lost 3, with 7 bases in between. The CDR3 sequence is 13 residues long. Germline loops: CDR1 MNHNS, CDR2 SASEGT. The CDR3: CASSERAYTEAFS. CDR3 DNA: TGTGCCAGCAGTGAAAGGGCATACACTGAAGCTTTCTCT.

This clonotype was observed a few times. CDR3 amino acids: CASSSTRGQTNYGYTF. DNA for the CDR3: TGTGCCAGCAGCTCGACCAGGGGACAGACTAACTATGGCTACACCTTC. This chain joins TRBV7-3 and TRBJ1-2; 7 bases are shared with TRBD1. V lost 4 bases to trimming and J lost 0 bases; unmatched junction nucleotides: 8. Germline loops: CDR1 SGHTA, CDR2 FQGTGA. CDR3 length: 16 residues.

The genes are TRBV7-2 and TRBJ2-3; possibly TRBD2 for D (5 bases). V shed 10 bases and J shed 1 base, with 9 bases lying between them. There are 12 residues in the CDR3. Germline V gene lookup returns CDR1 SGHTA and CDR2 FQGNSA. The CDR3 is CAIRRGTDTQYF. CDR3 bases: TGTGCCATTCGGCGGGGCACAGATACGCAGTATTTT.

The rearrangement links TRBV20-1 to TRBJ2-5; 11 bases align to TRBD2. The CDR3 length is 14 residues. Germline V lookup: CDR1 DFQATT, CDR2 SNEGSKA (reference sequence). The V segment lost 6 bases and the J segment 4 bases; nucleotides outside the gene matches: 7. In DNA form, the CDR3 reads TGCAGTGCCGGGACTAGCGGCGTTTCAGAGACCCAGTACTTC. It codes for CSAGTSGVSETQYF.